This T cell receptor (beta chain) was identified in a study of blood T cell repertoires in COVID-19. Turning to the study itself: Acute-phase and convalescent COVID-19 samples originated in the United States, Italy and Spain. Nucleic acid was either cDNA or gDNA, and it came from T cells, B-cell-depleted T cells, or PBMCs.

Authors' processing steps: Reference gene primer amplification yielded estimated nucleated cell counts. Profiling relied on immunoSEQ multiplex PCR, and the TCRdb table lists in-frame clones only, not all of them. That table supplies the V and J calls and clone size; D and trimming were determined from the DNA. The sample records about 150,000 clones, approximately 80% being singletons. The CDR3 runs 13 residues. The J gene is TRBJ1-1, the V gene TRBV12-3 or TRBV12-4; no definite D call. Sequencing was carried out using peripheral blood. The sequence came from a human donor with acute or convalescent COVID-19. The donor label of this sample is uncertain. Written as DNA, the CDR3 is TGTGCGAGTGGTATTCTATCGAACACTGAAGCTTTCTTT. Its protein product is CASGILSNTEAFF.